These 11 T cell receptor beta chains share one sample of origin, sequenced in a study of blood T cell repertoires in COVID-19. Produced via immunoSEQ multiplex PCR; TCRdb's table is partial and in-frame only. The sample includes about 95,000 clones, around nine tenths of them seen just once. Sequenced material: peripheral blood. These receptors all stem from a woman between 65 and 79 years old with acute or convalescent COVID-19.

V and J are TRBV6-6 and TRBJ1-6, with 11 nucleotides matching TRBD1. J lost 4 bases, V lost 7 bases, and 6 bases had no gene match. Germline CDR1 reads MNHNY; CDR2 reads SVGAGI (reference sequence). The CDR3 is 16 residues long. Here the CDR3 DNA reads TGTGCCAGCACCTACGGGACAGGGGGGTATAATTCACCCCTCCACTTT. This sequence encodes CASTYGTGGYNSPLHF.

The table lists this clone with a count of one. This sequence joins TRBV19 and TRBJ2-6, with a tentative D call TRBD1 (7 bases). This CDR3 has 16 amino acids. The V gene's germline CDR1 is LNHDA and CDR2 SQIVND (reference sequence). Deletions cut 7 bases from V and 2 bases from J, with 15 bases between. CDR3 sequence (DNA): TGTGCCAGTACCCACCAGGGGGGTACTGGGGCCAACGTCCTGACTTTC. This encodes CASTHQGGTGANVLTF.

This sequence joins TRBV7-9 and TRBJ2-1; 7 bases line up with TRBD1. This CDR3 is 14 amino acids long. V was clipped by 5 bases and J by 5 bases; unmatched bases: 6. Germline CDR1 and CDR2: SEHNR and FQNEAQ (reference sequence). CDR3 loop: CASSAGTVNNEQFF. DNA of the CDR3: TGTGCCAGCAGCGCCGGGACAGTAAACAATGAGCAGTTCTTC.

This chain joins TRBV6-1 and TRBJ2-7, with TRBD1 as a possible D gene (5 bases). The V end was cut by 0 bases, the J end by 7 bases, with 13 bases between. The CDR3 covers 14 residues. Germline V gene sequence: CDR1 MNHNS, CDR2 SASEGT. This CDR3 reads CASSEAGLFQEQYF. In nucleotides, the CDR3 is TGTGCCAGCAGTGAAGCGGGGCTCTTTCAAGAGCAGTACTTC.

This chain uses TRBV2 with TRBJ1-2; D not resolved. CDR1 is SNHLY, CDR2 FYNNEI, per germline. The V gene lost 6 bases and the J gene lost 2 bases, with 10 bases spanning the gap. The CDR3 sequence is 13 residues long. The DNA for the CDR3 is TGTGCCAGCAGCCCCGACTGGAACTATGGCTACACCTTC. It specifies CASSPDWNYGYTF.

This clone occurred once. The CDR3 DNA follows: TGTGCCAGCAGCTTCGGGACAGGCGGGGGCTACACCTTC. This encodes CASSFGTGGGYTF. The rearrangement links TRBV7-9 to TRBJ1-2; the match to TRBD1 covers 8 bases. The CDR3 covers 13 residues. The V and J ends lost 3 bases and 8 bases, in that order; junction bases with no gene match: 5. Germline-derived CDR1 and CDR2 are SEHNR and FQNEAQ (reference sequence).

The chain joins TRBV20-1 to TRBJ1-1; D remains ambiguous. Germline loops: CDR1 DFQATT, CDR2 SNEGSKA (reference sequence). This CDR3 contains 13 residues. V was clipped by 3 bases and J by 1 base, with 9 bases between them. The CDR3 loop is CSASSMANTEAFF. The CDR3 nucleotides read TGCAGTGCTAGTAGTATGGCGAACACTGAAGCTTTCTTT.

As regards this clone: An end of the junction differs from the germline gene, which may be a read error. V is TRBV5-6 and J is TRBJ2-5; tentative D call: TRBD1 (5 bases). Per germline, CDR1 SGHDT and CDR2 YYEEEE. CDR3 length: 16 amino acids. As DNA, the CDR3 is TGTGCCAGCAGCTTGGTACCACAGGCGCGGAAAGAGGCCCAGTACTTC. Translating gives CASSLVPQARKEAQYF.

This chain joins TRBV4-2 and TRBJ1-4; maybe TRBD1 (5 bases). This CDR3 is 17 amino acids long. Germline V gene sequence: CDR1 LGHNA, CDR2 YNFKEQ. V dropped 3 bases and J dropped 6 bases, with 20 bases sitting between them. The CDR3 nucleotides read TGTGCCAGCAGCCAGGCCGCGGGGGGAGGGTCTTATGAAAAACTGTTTTTT. Protein sequence: CASSQAAGGGSYEKLFF.

V is TRBV13 and J is TRBJ2-5; D is perhaps TRBD1 (5 bases). Germline loops: CDR1 PRHDT, CDR2 FYEKMQ (reference sequence). The CDR3 has 15 amino acids. Trimming pared 1 base from V and 1 base from J, leaving 10 bases between. As DNA, the CDR3 is TGTGCCAGCAGCTTAGAGGGCAGGGTCCAAGAGACCCAGTACTTC. Amino acids: CASSLEGRVQETQYF.

CDR3 sequence (DNA): TGTGCCAGCACATTGAGGGGGACTAGCGCTACCCAAGAGACCCAGTACTTC. Translated, it gives CASTLRGTSATQETQYF. The chain uses TRBV11-2 and TRBJ2-5; 10 nucleotides agree with TRBD2. Germline V CDR1 and CDR2: SGHAT, FQNNGV. CDR3 size: 17 residues. The J segment lost 1 base and the V segment lost 7 bases, leaving 12 bases of the junction unmatched.